Following are 12 T cell receptor beta chains from one sample sequenced in a study of blood T cell repertoires in COVID-19. The repertoire was sequenced with immunoSEQ multiplex PCR; TCRdb's copy has only in-frame clones and lacks some. The sample consists of a few hundred thousand clones, roughly nine tenths of them appearing once. Sequencing input: peripheral blood. Receptors originate from a man aged 45 to 65 with acute or convalescent COVID-19.

The rearrangement links TRBV29-1 to TRBJ1-1; D is ambiguous. Per the germline V gene, CDR1 is SQVTM and CDR2 is ANQGSEA. The CDR3 runs to 12 residues. Trimming stripped 5 bases from V and 3 bases from J, with 10 bases between. This chain's CDR3 is CSVRRGYTEAFF. Written as DNA, the CDR3 is TGCAGCGTTCGGCGGGGATACACTGAAGCTTTCTTT. The variable domain in full, with the rest retrieved from reference TRBV29-1 and TRBJ1-1, is SAVISQKPSRDICQRGTSLTIQCQVDSQVTMMFWYRQQPGQSLTLIATANQGSEATYESGFVIDKFPISRPNLTFSTLTVSNMSPEDSSIYLCSVRRGYTEAFFGQGTRLTVV.

The chain uses TRBV11-2 and TRBJ1-1; D perhaps matches TRBD1 (6 bases). Germline CDR1 reads SGHAT; CDR2 reads FQNNGV. The V and J ends lost 3 bases and 1 base respectively, with 12 bases between them. The CDR3 is 15 amino acids. CDR3 loop: CASSFNRAKNTEAFF. In nucleotides, the CDR3 is TGTGCCAGCAGCTTCAACAGGGCGAAGAACACTGAAGCTTTCTTT.

V gene TRBV6-6 combines with J gene TRBJ2-1, with D tentatively TRBD2 (5 bases). The V gene's germline CDR1 is MNHNY and CDR2 SVGAGI (reference sequence). Trimming stripped 6 bases from V and 4 bases from J, with 16 bases between. CDR3 length equals 15 residues. CDR3 DNA: TGTGCCAGCAGCTCGAGCGGATTACAGTACAATGAGCAGTTCTTC. Its protein is CASSSSGLQYNEQFF.

CDR3 protein: CASSQGSLAGSYNEQFF. For the CDR3, the DNA is TGCGCCAGCAGCCAAGGGAGCCTAGCGGGTTCCTACAATGAGCAGTTCTTC. This sequence joins TRBV4-1 and TRBJ2-1; TRBD2 agrees at 8 bases. This CDR3 has 17 amino acids. Losses at the gene ends were 1 base for V and 1 base for J; bases not matched to a gene: 6. Per the germline V gene, CDR1 is MGHRA and CDR2 is YSYEKL.

The chain couples TRBV9 to TRBJ2-7; D is perhaps TRBD2 (6 bases). Germline V lookup: CDR1 SGDLS, CDR2 YYNGEE. The CDR3 has 13 amino acids. V gave up 5 bases and J gave up 6 bases, with 15 bases separating them. CDR3 sequence reads: CASSATLGGEQYF. CDR3 nucleotides: TGTGCCAGCAGTGCGACTTTGGGGGGCGAGCAGTACTTC.

CDR3 in DNA: TGTGCCAGCAGCACCCTCGGACAGGGCCTTTACTCGGAAGCTTTCTTT. Residues: CASSTLGQGLYSEAFF. The chain links TRBV13 to TRBJ1-1, with TRBD1 matching over 8 bases. J gave up 8 bases and V 5 bases, and 16 bases lay outside the gene matches. This CDR3 is 16 amino acids long. Germline V lookup: CDR1 PRHDT, CDR2 FYEKMQ (reference sequence).

The chain combines TRBV3-1 (or the pseudogene TRBV3-2) with TRBJ2-1; 11 bases align to TRBD1. Germline loops: CDR1 LGHDT, CDR2 YNNKEL (reference sequence). The CDR3 covers 15 residues. The V segment lost 5 bases and the J segment 3 bases; nucleotides outside the gene matches: 3. In nucleotides, the CDR3 is TGTGCCAGCAGCTTGGGACAGGGGGTCTACAATGAGCAGTTCTTC. Residues: CASSLGQGVYNEQFF.

V gene TRBV2 combines with J gene TRBJ1-1, with 11 bases matching TRBD1. J lost 4 bases, V lost 5 bases, and 6 bases had no gene match. The length of the CDR3 is 15 residues. Germline loops: CDR1 SNHLY, CDR2 FYNNEI. The CDR3 is CASSIGGTGGTEAFF. The CDR3 DNA sequence: TGTGCCAGCAGTATTGGTGGGACAGGGGGCACTGAAGCTTTCTTT.

This sequence joins TRBV2 and TRBJ2-2, with D possibly being TRBD2 (5 bases). The CDR3 is made up of 15 amino acids. The germline CDR1 and CDR2 sequences are SNHLY and FYNNEI. The germline V and J ends were trimmed by 3 bases and 4 bases, with 12 bases remaining between them. DNA for the CDR3: TGTGCCAGCAGTGAGAGTGTGGGGAGCACCGGGGAGCTGTTTTTT. Amino acids: CASSESVGSTGELFF.

In its sample, this clone was seen a few times. The chain combines TRBV30 with TRBJ2-5, with D possibly TRBD1 on 6 matching bases. With 1 base removed from V and 5 bases from J, the gap between germline ends came to 20 bases. The germline V gene has CDR1 GTSNPN and CDR2 SVGIG (reference sequence). The CDR3 spans 16 residues. CDR3 amino acids: CAWSGMELGRGETQYF. The DNA of the CDR3 is TGTGCCTGGAGTGGGATGGAGTTGGGAAGGGGGGAGACCCAGTACTTC.

The chain uses TRBV11-2 and TRBJ1-3; D remains ambiguous. The V and J ends lost 4 bases and 3 bases respectively, with 13 bases between them. Germline loops: CDR1 SGHAT, CDR2 FQNNGV. This CDR3 spans 15 amino acids. The CDR3 region is CASSYSLSDGNTIYF. The DNA for the CDR3 is TGTGCCAGCAGCTACAGCCTTTCCGATGGAAACACCATATATTTT.

The chain recombines TRBV11-2 with TRBJ1-2; D remains unclear. Germline V gene lookup returns CDR1 SGHAT and CDR2 FQNNGV. Trimming removed 2 bases at V and 0 bases at J, with 16 bases between. This CDR3 has 17 residues. As DNA, the CDR3 is TGTGCCAGCAGCTTAACCCCATCTTCAGTATCTAACTATGGCTACACCTTC. It yields the protein CASSLTPSSVSNYGYTF.